These 24 T cell receptor beta chains originate from one sample sequenced in a study of blood T cell repertoires in COVID-19. Method: immunoSEQ multiplex PCR; TCRdb's copy keeps in-frame clones and lacks some. The table has tens of thousands of clones, around 86% seen once. The sequenced material came from peripheral blood. The receptors were gathered from a man between 60 and 75 years old with COVID-19, enrolled during active disease.

The chain combines TRBV19 with TRBJ1-2, with 7 nucleotides matching TRBD1. The length of the CDR3 is 16 residues. Germline trimming cut 5 bases from V and 2 bases from J; bases unmatched to any gene: 11. The germline CDR1 and CDR2 sequences are LNHDA and SQIVND (reference sequence). The chain's CDR3 is CASSASGTARNYGYTF. Written as DNA, the CDR3 is TGTGCCAGTAGTGCCTCCGGGACAGCCAGAAACTATGGCTACACCTTC. The complete variable domain, with remaining parts taken from reference TRBV19 and TRBJ1-2, reads DGGITQSPKYLFRKEGQNVTLSCEQNLNHDAMYWYRQDPGQGLRLIYYSQIVNDFQKGDIAEGYSVSREKKESFPLTVTSAQKNPTAFYLCASSASGTARNYGYTFGSGTRLTVV.

This clone was seen a few times. The chain couples TRBV24-1 to TRBJ2-2, with a possible D match to TRBD1 (5 bases). Trimming removed 3 bases from V and 6 bases from J, with 7 bases in between. Germline CDR1 is KGHDR and CDR2 is SFDVKD. This CDR3 is 13 amino acids long. CDR3 residues: CATSDPRAGELFF. CDR3 coding DNA: TGTGCCACCAGTGATCCCAGGGCCGGGGAGCTGTTTTTT.

The sample holds one count of this clone. The chain recombines TRBV4-3 with TRBJ1-1; tentative D call: TRBD1 (5 bases). Trimming shortened V by 4 bases and J by 2 bases, and 14 bases separated the two germline ends. Looked up from germline, CDR1 is LGHNA and CDR2 is YSLEER. The CDR3 has 15 amino acids. CDR3 DNA: TGCGCCAGCAGCCGAACCAGGGTGGAAAACACTGAAGCTTTCTTT. It specifies CASSRTRVENTEAFF.

This chain uses TRBV11-2 with TRBJ1-3; D may be TRBD1 (6 bases). CDR1 and CDR2 (germline): SGHAT, FQNNGV. There are 16 residues in the CDR3. Trimming stripped 5 bases from V and 2 bases from J, with 16 bases between. CDR3 in DNA: TGTGCCAGCAGCCTATTCGGGGGGCGAACTGGAAACACCATATATTTT. Its translation: CASSLFGGRTGNTIYF.

The gene calls are TRBV7-2 and TRBJ2-5; D gene unclear. Germline-derived CDR1 and CDR2 are SGHTA and FQGNSA. This CDR3 comprises 14 residues. Trimming left V 3 bases short and J 4 bases short, with 12 bases between. CDR3 bases: TGTGCCAGCAGCTTCACACAGTACGGAGAGACCCAGTACTTC. Its protein is CASSFTQYGETQYF.

This chain joins TRBV20-1 and TRBJ2-2; 7 nucleotides line up with TRBD2. Trimming took 3 bases from V and 1 from J; bases not matched to a gene: 5. Germline V gene lookup returns CDR1 DFQATT and CDR2 SNEGSKA (reference sequence). CDR3 length: 15 amino acids. CDR3 nucleotides: TGCAGTGCTAGTATGGCTAGCGGGAACACCGGGGAGCTGTTTTTT. This gives the protein CSASMASGNTGELFF.

This rearrangement joins TRBV27 to TRBJ1-5, with D perhaps TRBD1 (5 bases). Germline CDR1 reads MNHEY; CDR2 reads SMNVEV (reference sequence). The CDR3 is made up of 14 amino acids. V gave up 2 bases and J gave up 4 bases, with 9 bases separating them. The CDR3 bases are TGTGCCAGCAGTTTAGCTGGGGCGAATCAGCCCCAGCATTTT. It yields the protein CASSLAGANQPQHF.

The chain couples TRBV28 to TRBJ1-5; unclear D gene. Trimming removed 5 bases from V and 7 bases from J, with 15 bases in between. This CDR3 is built from 14 residues. The germline V gene has CDR1 MDHEN and CDR2 SYDVKM. CDR3 DNA sequence: TGTGCCAGCAGTCCCCTAAGTAAAGTGCAGCCCCAGCATTTT. Protein product: CASSPLSKVQPQHF.

V usage is TRBV2 and J usage is TRBJ1-5; tentative D call: TRBD1 (6 bases). The CDR3 has 15 residues. Trimming left V 8 bases short and J 0 bases short, with 14 bases between. The germline CDR1 and CDR2 sequences are SNHLY and FYNNEI. The CDR3 DNA reads as TGTGCCAGCCCATGGGACATTAATAGCAATCAGCCCCAGCATTTT. Protein: CASPWDINSNQPQHF.

The gene calls are TRBV28 and TRBJ2-7; TRBD2 agrees at 11 bases. The CDR3 extends over 15 amino acids. Germline V gene data show CDR1 as MDHEN and CDR2 as SYDVKM. The trim removed 4 bases at V and 3 bases at J, leaving 5 bases unmatched. The CDR3 sequence is CASSSHLAGGYEQYF. The CDR3 DNA is TGTGCCAGCAGTTCCCATCTAGCGGGGGGCTACGAGCAGTACTTC.

The rearrangement joins TRBV15 to TRBJ1-1; D is perhaps TRBD1 (6 bases). In germline, CDR1 is LNHNV, CDR2 YYDKDF (reference sequence). Trimming removed 5 bases at V and 2 bases at J, with 21 bases between. The CDR3 sequence is 17 residues long. CDR3 DNA: TGTGCCACCAGCGTTCGGAAGGGGGTCGGTAGCAACACTGAAGCTTTCTTT. This encodes CATSVRKGVGSNTEAFF.

The chain is built from TRBV28 and TRBJ1-2; D perhaps matches TRBD1 (6 bases). V was clipped by 4 bases and J by 4 bases, with 13 bases between them. The CDR3 totals 14 residues. The germline V gene encodes CDR1 MDHEN and CDR2 SYDVKM. CDR3 nucleotide sequence: TGTGCCAGCAGTTCCGGACAGTATTTCTATGGCTACACCTTC. This gives the protein CASSSGQYFYGYTF.

The chain joins TRBV11-1 to TRBJ2-7; no clear D. CDR1 SGHAT and CDR2 FQDESV come from the germline V gene (reference sequence). The CDR3 is 14 residues long. The germline V and J ends were trimmed by 6 bases and 4 bases, with 16 bases remaining between them. The CDR3 DNA sequence: TGTGCCAGCAGTGTAGGCAGGATAAGATACGAGCAGTACTTC. This encodes CASSVGRIRYEQYF. Variable domain in full (rest from reference TRBV11-1 and TRBJ2-7): EAEVAQSPRYKITEKSQAVAFWCDPISGHATLYWYRQILGQGPELLVQFQDESVVDDSQLPKDRFSAERLKGVDSTLKIQPAELGDSAMYLCASSVGRIRYEQYFGPGTRLTVT.

The chain joins TRBV5-1 to TRBJ2-1; TRBD2 aligns across 11 bases. CDR1 is SGHRS and CDR2 is YFSETQ in the germline V gene. Unmatched junction bases numbered 6, after V lost 5 bases and J lost 8 bases. This CDR3 is 14 amino acids long. This chain's CDR3 is CASSTSGSGYEQFF. The CDR3 nucleotides read TGCGCCAGCAGTACTAGCGGGAGTGGGTATGAGCAGTTCTTC.

The genes are TRBV5-1 and TRBJ1-2, with a weak D call TRBD1 (6 bases). This CDR3 is built from 14 residues. CDR1 SGHRS and CDR2 YFSETQ come from the germline V gene. V was pared by 3 bases and J by 4 bases, with 13 bases between. CDR3 amino acids: CASSYFQGPYGYTF. In DNA form, the CDR3 reads TGCGCCAGCAGCTACTTTCAGGGGCCCTATGGCTACACCTTC.

V usage is TRBV7-9 and J usage is TRBJ2-7; the match to TRBD2 covers 10 bases. The CDR3 has 14 residues. Germline assignment: CDR1 SEHNR and CDR2 FQNEAQ (reference sequence). V lost 4 bases to trimming and J lost 3 bases; unmatched junction nucleotides: 3. The CDR3 reads CASSSGLADYEQYF. The CDR3 DNA is TGTGCCAGCAGCTCAGGACTAGCGGACTACGAGCAGTACTTC.

The V gene is TRBV7-2, the J gene TRBJ1-1, with D hard to call. CDR3 length equals 14 residues. Trimming removed 1 base at V and 4 bases at J, with 10 bases between. Looked up from germline, CDR1 is SGHTA and CDR2 is FQGNSA. The CDR3 protein is CASSLGLAGTEAFF. The DNA for the CDR3 is TGTGCCAGCAGCTTAGGGTTGGCGGGCACTGAAGCTTTCTTT.

This chain connects TRBV29-1 to TRBJ2-1; 8 bases are a match to TRBD1. V shed 6 bases and J 7 bases; nucleotides not matched to a gene: 14. Looked up from germline, CDR1 is SQVTM and CDR2 is ANQGSEA. The CDR3 contains 15 residues. The CDR3 is CSVQGEEGQRNEQFF. Written as DNA, the CDR3 is TGCAGCGTACAGGGGGAGGAGGGCCAGAGGAATGAGCAGTTCTTC.

This chain connects TRBV5-4 to TRBJ2-2; D is unclear. The CDR3 totals 15 residues. Trimming took off 4 bases at V and 3 bases at J, with 13 bases between the two ends. Germline assignment: CDR1 SGHNT and CDR2 YYREEE (reference sequence). CDR3 loop: CASSPGSLDTGELFF. Here the CDR3 DNA reads TGTGCCAGCAGCCCCGGGTCACTTGACACCGGGGAGCTGTTTTTT.

The gene calls are TRBV4-2 and TRBJ2-5; TRBD1 matches at 9 bases. Germline lookup yields CDR1 LGHNA and CDR2 YNFKEQ. The CDR3 is made up of 16 amino acids. Trimming cost V 5 bases and J 4 bases; bases outside gene matches: 11. CDR3 DNA sequence: TGTGCCAGCAGCGGCCACTCGGGACAGGGCGCAGAGACCCAGTACTTC. It is translated as CASSGHSGQGAETQYF.

The genes are TRBV3-1 (or the pseudogene TRBV3-2) and TRBJ1-5; unclear D gene. V was cut by 1 base and J by 7 bases, with 17 bases left in between. The CDR3 spans 16 residues. The germline CDR1 and CDR2 sequences are LGHDT and YNNKEL (reference sequence). The CDR3 sequence: CASSQGATGLGQPQHF. CDR3 bases: TGTGCCAGCAGCCAAGGAGCGACGGGGTTAGGGCAGCCCCAGCATTTT.

This chain joins TRBV5-1 and TRBJ1-1, with a weak D call TRBD1 (5 bases). The germline gives CDR1 SGHRS, CDR2 YFSETQ. V lost 4 bases and J 2 bases, leaving 18 bases between the germline ends. The CDR3 consists of 16 residues. CDR3 sequence: CASSLQGEGINTEAFF. In DNA form, the CDR3 reads TGCGCCAGCAGCCTGCAGGGCGAAGGTATAAACACTGAAGCTTTCTTT.

The V and J genes are TRBV5-5 and TRBJ2-1; 14 positions match TRBD2. After removal of 2 bases from V and 9 bases from J, the junction contained 4 bases not matched to a gene. This CDR3 region has 15 residues. CDR1 SGHKS and CDR2 YYEKEE come from the germline V gene (reference sequence). In DNA form, the CDR3 reads TGTGCCAGCAGCTTCGGGACTAGCGGGAGTACTGAGCAGTTCTTC. Protein: CASSFGTSGSTEQFF.

This chain uses TRBV19 with TRBJ2-7; 10 bases map to TRBD2. V lost 5 bases and J lost 5; bases outside the gene matches: 9. Per the germline V gene, CDR1 is LNHDA and CDR2 is SQIVND (reference sequence). This CDR3 has 15 amino acids. The CDR3 here is CASSLSSGSWDEQYF. The CDR3 nucleotides are TGTGCCAGTAGTCTTTCTAGCGGGAGTTGGGACGAGCAGTACTTC.